This T cell receptor beta chain was documented in a study of cytomegalovirus exposure and HLA in healthy donors. The overall study: The Caucasian-associated ancestry cluster held roughly 84% of a few hundred genotyped donors.

The PCR made use of 60 Vbeta and 13 Jbeta primers. In the original processing: An analysis performed later counted 81 million or so unique TCR beta chains (roughly 11 million of them shared). Libraries were prepared by immunoSEQ multiplex PCR; TCRdb keeps only in-frame clonotypes and omits some of them. That table supplies the V and J calls and clone size; D and trimming were determined from the DNA. The data show around 200,000 clones, over 70% seen once. V lost 5 bases, J lost 4 bases, and 15 bases lay in between. Germline V gene lookup returns CDR1 MDHEN and CDR2 SYDVKM. The CDR3 loop spans 15 amino acids.

The origin of this receptor is an older woman in good health and CMV-seropositive. The sequenced sample consisted of PBMCs. The chain recombines TRBV28 with TRBJ1-5, with unresolved D. The CDR3 nucleotides read TGTGCCAGCAGTGCCCTAGGGAGAACGAATCAGCCCCAGCATTTT. It translates to CASSALGRTNQPQHF.